This TCR beta chain was sequenced in a study of T-cell memory formation after mild COVID-19. Trimming stripped 7 bases from V and 6 bases from J, with 15 bases between. The CDR3 is 14 residues long. TCRdb processed the 5' RACE reads anew with MiXCR; each CDR3 protein has one entry. The sample has approximately 100,000 distinct CDR3 sequences, around 10% seen once; the top ten hold approximately 39%. The rearrangement joins TRBV12-3 or TRBV12-4 to TRBJ2-2, with no clear D. This clonotype was sampled from a man in his late teens or twenties who had mild COVID-19 (a few samples of this study predate the infection). Cell type and time point are not known. Material for sequencing was PBMCs or a T cell subset sorted from them (not recorded which). The CDR3 region is CASTLSFGSGELFF. DNA of the CDR3: TGTGCCAGCACCCTTTCCTTTGGGTCCGGGGAGCTGTTTTTT.